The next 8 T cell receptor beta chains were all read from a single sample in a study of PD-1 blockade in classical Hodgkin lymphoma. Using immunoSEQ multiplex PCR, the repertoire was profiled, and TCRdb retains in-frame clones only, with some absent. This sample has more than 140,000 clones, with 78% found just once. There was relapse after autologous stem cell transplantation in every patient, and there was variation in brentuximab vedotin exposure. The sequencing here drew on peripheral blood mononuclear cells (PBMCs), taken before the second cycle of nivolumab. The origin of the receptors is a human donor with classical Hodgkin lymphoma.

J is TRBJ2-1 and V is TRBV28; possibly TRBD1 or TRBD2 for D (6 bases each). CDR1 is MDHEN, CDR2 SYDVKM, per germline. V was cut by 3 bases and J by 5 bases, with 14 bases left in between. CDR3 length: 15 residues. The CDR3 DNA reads TGTGCCAGCAGTTTGGGGGGCGGTCTGAACAATGAGCAGTTCTTC. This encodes CASSLGGGLNNEQFF.

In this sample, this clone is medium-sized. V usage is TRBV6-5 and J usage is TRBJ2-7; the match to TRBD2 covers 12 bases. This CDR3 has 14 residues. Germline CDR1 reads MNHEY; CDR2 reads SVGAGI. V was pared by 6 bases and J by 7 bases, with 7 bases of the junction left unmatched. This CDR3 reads CASSRTSGAREQYF. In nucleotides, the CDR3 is TGTGCCAGCAGCCGGACTAGCGGGGCGAGGGAGCAGTACTTC.

The DNA of the CDR3 is TGTGCCAGCAGCGCAAGCGGGGACGCCGAGACTAGCGGTAGCTTAAGCTCCTACAATGAGCAGTTCTTC. Protein: CASSASGDAETSGSLSSYNEQFF. The chain recombines TRBV21-1 with TRBJ2-1; the D call TRBD2 from the table was never checked on the DNA. TRBV21-1 is assigned pseudogene status. This CDR3 is 23 amino acids long.

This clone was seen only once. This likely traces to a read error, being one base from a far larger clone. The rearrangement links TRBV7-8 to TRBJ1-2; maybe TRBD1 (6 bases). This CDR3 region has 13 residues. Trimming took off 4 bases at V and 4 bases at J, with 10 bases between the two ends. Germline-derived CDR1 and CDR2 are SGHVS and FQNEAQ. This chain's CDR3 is CASSWDKSYGYTF. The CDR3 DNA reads TGTGCCAGCAGCTGGGACAAGTCCTATGGCTACACCTTC. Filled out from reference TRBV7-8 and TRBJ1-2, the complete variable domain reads GAGVSQSPRYKVAKRGQDVALRCDPISGHVSLFWYQQALGQGPEFLTYFQNEAQLDKSGLPSDRFFAERPEGSVSTLKIQRTQQEDSAVYLCASSWDKSYGYTFGSGTRLTVV.

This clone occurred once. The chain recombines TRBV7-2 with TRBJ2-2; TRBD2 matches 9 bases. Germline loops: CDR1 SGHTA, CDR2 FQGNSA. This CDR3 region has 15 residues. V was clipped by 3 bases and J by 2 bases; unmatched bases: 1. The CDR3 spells CASSLTSGNTGELFF. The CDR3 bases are TGTGCCAGCAGCTTGACTAGCGGAAACACCGGGGAGCTGTTTTTT.

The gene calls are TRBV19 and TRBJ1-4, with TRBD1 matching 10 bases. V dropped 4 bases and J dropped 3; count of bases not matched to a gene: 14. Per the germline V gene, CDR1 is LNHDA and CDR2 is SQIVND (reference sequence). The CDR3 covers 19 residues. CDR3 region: CASSTDGTGVGPANEKLFF. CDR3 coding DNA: TGTGCCAGTAGTACAGACGGGACAGGGGTTGGACCAGCTAATGAAAAACTGTTTTTT. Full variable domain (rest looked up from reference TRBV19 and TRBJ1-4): DGGITQSPKYLFRKEGQNVTLSCEQNLNHDAMYWYRQDPGQGLRLIYYSQIVNDFQKGDIAEGYSVSREKKESFPLTVTSAQKNPTAFYLCASSTDGTGVGPANEKLFFGSGTQLSVL.

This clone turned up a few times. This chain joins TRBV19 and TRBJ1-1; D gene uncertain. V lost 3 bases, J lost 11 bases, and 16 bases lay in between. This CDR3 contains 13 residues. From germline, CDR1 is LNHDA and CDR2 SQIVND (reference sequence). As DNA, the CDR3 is TGTGCCAGTAGTATCACCGAGGTGGGTAAGGCTTTCTTT. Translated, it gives CASSITEVGKAFF.

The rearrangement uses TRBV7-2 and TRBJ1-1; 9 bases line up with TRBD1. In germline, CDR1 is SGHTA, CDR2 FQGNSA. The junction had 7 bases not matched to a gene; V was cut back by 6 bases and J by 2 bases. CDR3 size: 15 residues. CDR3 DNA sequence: TGTGCCAGCAGATGGACAGGGGCCGGAAACACTGAAGCTTTCTTT. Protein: CASRWTGAGNTEAFF. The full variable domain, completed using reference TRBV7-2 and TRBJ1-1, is GAGVSQSPSNKVTEKGKDVELRCDPISGHTALYWYRQSLGQGLEFLIYFQGNSAPDKSGLPSDRFSAERTGGSVSTLTIQRTQQEDSAVYLCASRWTGAGNTEAFFGQGTRLTVV.